A single sample gave rise to the 14 T cell receptor beta chains below, sequenced in a study of T cell changes during pregnancy in multiple sclerosis (dated by TCRdb to between 2018 and 2021). Libraries were constructed by the immunoSEQ multiplex PCR assay. TCRdb took this table from immuneACCESS and kept in-frame rearrangements with V and J called. Such tables lack part of the clones; where checked against another copy, unresolved V genes explain under half of the gap, and the rest is unexplained. The sample table records tens of thousands of clones; around nine tenths of these occur just once. The ten most abundant clones make up just over 0.55% of the sample. Sequencing was performed on CD4+ T cells from peripheral blood mononuclear cells, taken in the first trimester of pregnancy. Every receptor here comes from a female donor with multiple sclerosis, enrolled in a pregnancy study.

This clone is a singleton in its sample. The chain links TRBV27 to TRBJ1-5; TRBD1 is a possible D gene (6 bases). V was trimmed by 5 bases and J by 3 bases, leaving 17 bases between them. Germline V gene lookup returns CDR1 MNHEY and CDR2 SMNVEV (reference sequence). The CDR3 runs 16 residues. The CDR3 DNA is TGTGCCAGCAGTCCCAACGCAGGGGTCCCCAATCAGCCCCAGCATTTT. Its protein is CASSPNAGVPNQPQHF.

The rearrangement links TRBV2 to TRBJ1-2, with 7 nucleotides matching TRBD1. The ends lost 4 bases at V and 4 bases at J; junction bases unmatched: 12. This CDR3 comprises 16 residues. The germline V gene has CDR1 SNHLY and CDR2 FYNNEI. CDR3 bases: TGTGCCAGCAGTGTAAATTCCGGGACAGCTTCCTATGGCTACACCTTC. Translated, it gives CASSVNSGTASYGYTF.

This clone appeared a few times. The chain joins TRBV21-1 to TRBJ2-7; TRBD1 is taken as the D call from the table, unchecked against the DNA. TRBV21-1 is a listed pseudogene. This CDR3 has 12 amino acids. CDR3 residues: CASRDSNYEQYF. Written as DNA, the CDR3 is TGTGCCAGCCGGGACAGTAACTACGAGCAGTACTTC.

This clone has a handful of counts. The chain joins TRBV5-6 to TRBJ1-6, with D perhaps TRBD1 (5 bases). The CDR3 consists of 13 residues. The germline V gene has CDR1 SGHDT and CDR2 YYEEEE. Trimming shortened V by 4 bases and J by 10 bases, and 12 bases separated the two germline ends. The CDR3 DNA reads as TGTGCCAGCAGCGGGTGGGGGGACTCACCCCTCCACTTT. This sequence encodes CASSGWGDSPLHF.

The chain is built from TRBV11-2 and TRBJ2-1; D is unresolved. The germline CDR1 and CDR2 sequences are SGHAT and FQNNGV. V lost 3 bases and J 5 bases, leaving 8 bases between the germline ends. The CDR3 is made up of 13 amino acids. The CDR3 DNA sequence: TGTGCCAGCAGCTTTAATCGGGACAATGAGCAGTTCTTC. It encodes CASSFNRDNEQFF.

This clone was counted a single time. This sequence joins TRBV30 and TRBJ2-2; the match to TRBD2 covers 11 bases. The CDR3 runs to 15 residues. Trimming took 2 bases from V and 7 from J; bases not matched to a gene: 6. Germline CDR1 and CDR2: GTSNPN and SVGIG (reference sequence). Here the CDR3 reads CAWSMLAGGDGELFF. The CDR3 region has the DNA TGTGCCTGGAGTATGCTAGCGGGGGGCGACGGGGAGCTGTTTTTT.

This chain uses TRBV6-1 with TRBJ2-2, with D possibly matching TRBD2 (6 bases). V was clipped by 4 bases and J by 5 bases, with 14 bases between them. CDR3 length: 15 amino acids. Per the germline V gene, CDR1 is MNHNS and CDR2 is SASEGT. CDR3 nucleotides: TGTGCCAGCAGTGGGCTTGGTAGCGGAACCGGGGAGCTGTTTTTT. Its protein product is CASSGLGSGTGELFF.

The chain employs TRBV7-2 and TRBJ2-3, with TRBD1 as a possible D gene (5 bases). Trimming removed 0 bases from V and 6 bases from J, with 16 bases in between. Looked up from germline, CDR1 is SGHTA and CDR2 is FQGNSA. CDR3 length equals 16 residues. DNA of the CDR3: TGTGCCAGCAGCTTAGCGGGGCGACGGCCCCCCGATACGCAGTATTTT. Translation: CASSLAGRRPPDTQYF. The variable domain in full, with the rest retrieved from reference TRBV7-2 and TRBJ2-3, is GAGVSQSPSNKVTEKGKDVELRCDPISGHTALYWYRQSLGQGLEFLIYFQGNSAPDKSGLPSDRFSAERTGGSVSTLTIQRTQQEDSAVYLCASSLAGRRPPDTQYFGPGTRLTVL.

This chain joins TRBV4-1 and TRBJ2-7; 7 positions match TRBD2. The CDR3 spans 17 residues. The junction had 8 bases not matched to a gene; V was cut back by 0 bases and J by 0 bases. The germline V gene encodes CDR1 MGHRA and CDR2 YSYEKL. CDR3 region: CASSQDPAGANSYEQYF. The CDR3 DNA sequence: TGCGCCAGCAGCCAAGATCCGGCGGGAGCTAACTCCTACGAGCAGTACTTC.

The chain uses TRBV10-3 and TRBJ1-1, with a possible D match to TRBD1 (5 bases). The CDR3 runs to 14 residues. Germline V lookup: CDR1 ENHRY, CDR2 SYGVKD. V lost 0 bases to trimming and J lost 4 bases, with 9 bases between them. The chain's CDR3 is CAISESEGTTEAFF. The CDR3 nucleotides are TGTGCCATCAGTGAGTCGGAGGGGACCACTGAAGCTTTCTTT.

This clone appeared a few times. The rearrangement uses TRBV28 and TRBJ1-2; the D is unclear. CDR3 length equals 12 residues. V lost 3 bases, J lost 8 bases, and 10 bases lay in between. Germline V gene lookup returns CDR1 MDHEN and CDR2 SYDVKM. CDR3 DNA: TGTGCCAGCAGTTTTCACCCCCTAGGCTACACCTTC. This encodes CASSFHPLGYTF.

The chain recombines TRBV5-8 with TRBJ1-1; D is perhaps TRBD1 (5 bases). The germline gives CDR1 SGHTS, CDR2 YDEGEE. This CDR3 has 16 amino acids. Between the trimmed V and J ends, which lost 0 bases and 4 bases, there was a span of 16 bases. The DNA for the CDR3 is TGTGCCAGCAGCTTGGTCGCAGGGATGGCGAGCACTGAAGCTTTCTTT. It yields the protein CASSLVAGMASTEAFF.

This chain connects TRBV5-4 to TRBJ2-5; TRBD2 matches 13 bases. V was pared by 3 bases and J by 7 bases, with 6 bases of the junction left unmatched. The CDR3 is made up of 15 amino acids. Germline assignment: CDR1 SGHNT and CDR2 YYREEE (reference sequence). CDR3 sequence reads: CASSSGTSGVPTQYF. CDR3 in DNA: TGTGCCAGCAGCTCCGGGACTAGCGGGGTGCCGACCCAGTACTTC.

Written as DNA, the CDR3 is TGTGCCAGTAGTAACCTAGCGGGCTACGAGCAGTACTTC. Translated: CASSNLAGYEQYF. The chain uses TRBV19 and TRBJ2-7; 8 nucleotides line up with TRBD2. V lost 4 bases to trimming and J lost 3 bases; unmatched junction nucleotides: 2. The CDR3 spans 13 residues. CDR1 and CDR2 (germline): LNHDA, SQIVND (reference sequence). Drawing the rest from reference TRBV19 and TRBJ2-7, the complete variable domain is DGGITQSPKYLFRKEGQNVTLSCEQNLNHDAMYWYRQDPGQGLRLIYYSQIVNDFQKGDIAEGYSVSREKKESFPLTVTSAQKNPTAFYLCASSNLAGYEQYFGPGTRLTVT.